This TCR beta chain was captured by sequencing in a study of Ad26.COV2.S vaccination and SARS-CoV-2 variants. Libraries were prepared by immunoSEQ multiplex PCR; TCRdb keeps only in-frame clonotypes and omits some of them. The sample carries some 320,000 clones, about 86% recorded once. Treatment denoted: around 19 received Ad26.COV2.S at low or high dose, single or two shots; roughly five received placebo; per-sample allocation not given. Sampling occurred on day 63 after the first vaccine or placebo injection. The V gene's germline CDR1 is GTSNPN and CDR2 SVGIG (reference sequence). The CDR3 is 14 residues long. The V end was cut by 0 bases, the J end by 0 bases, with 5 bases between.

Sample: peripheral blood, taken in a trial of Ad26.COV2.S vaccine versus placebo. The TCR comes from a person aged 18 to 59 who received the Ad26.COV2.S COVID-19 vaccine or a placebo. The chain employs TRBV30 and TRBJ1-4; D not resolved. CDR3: CAWSVYTTNEKLFF. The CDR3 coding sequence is TGTGCCTGGAGTGTATATACAACTAATGAAAAACTGTTTTTT. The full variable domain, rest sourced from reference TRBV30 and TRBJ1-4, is SQTIHQWPATLVQPVGSPLSLECTVEGTSNPNLYWYRQAAGRGLQLLFYSVGIGQISSEVPQNLSASRPQDRQFILSSKKLLLSDSGFYLCAWSVYTTNEKLFFGSGTQLSVL.